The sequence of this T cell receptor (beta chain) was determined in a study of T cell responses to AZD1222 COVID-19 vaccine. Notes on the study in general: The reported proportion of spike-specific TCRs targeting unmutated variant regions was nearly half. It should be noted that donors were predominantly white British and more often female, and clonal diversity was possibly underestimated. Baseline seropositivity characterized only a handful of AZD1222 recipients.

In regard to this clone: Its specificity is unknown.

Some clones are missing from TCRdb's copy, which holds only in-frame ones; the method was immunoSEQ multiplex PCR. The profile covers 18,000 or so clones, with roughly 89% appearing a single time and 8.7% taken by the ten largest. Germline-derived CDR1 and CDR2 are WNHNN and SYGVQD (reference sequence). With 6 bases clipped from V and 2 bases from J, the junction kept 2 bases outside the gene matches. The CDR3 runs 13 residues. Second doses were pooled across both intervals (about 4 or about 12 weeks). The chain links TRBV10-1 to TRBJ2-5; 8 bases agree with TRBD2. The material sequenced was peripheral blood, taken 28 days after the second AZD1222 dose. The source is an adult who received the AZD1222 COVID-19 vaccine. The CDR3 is CASSPSGQETQYF. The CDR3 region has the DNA TGCGCCAGCAGCCCTAGCGGGCAAGAGACCCAGTACTTC.